A single sample gave rise to the 23 T cell receptor beta chains below, sequenced in a study of cytomegalovirus exposure and HLA in healthy donors. PCR employed 60 Vbeta and 13 Jbeta primers. Profiling relied on immunoSEQ multiplex PCR, and the TCRdb table lists in-frame clones only, not all of them. Among roughly 100,000 clones listed, 82% were seen once. The sample was PBMCs. The receptors were sampled from a man over 45 in good health and CMV-seronegative.

This clone was observed at least ten times. This chain uses TRBV27 with TRBJ1-5; perhaps TRBD1 as D (5 bases). The CDR3 extends over 14 amino acids. Germline V gene sequence: CDR1 MNHEY, CDR2 SMNVEV (reference sequence). V gave up 2 bases and J gave up 7 bases, with 12 bases separating them. Written as DNA, the CDR3 is TGTGCCAGCAGTTTAACACAGGCTGGGCAGCCCCAGCATTTT. Its translation: CASSLTQAGQPQHF.

The V and J genes are TRBV6-1 and TRBJ2-7; a weak D match, TRBD2 (6 bases). The germline V and J ends were trimmed by 5 bases and 4 bases, with 12 bases remaining between them. Germline V gene data show CDR1 as MNHNS and CDR2 as SASEGT. The CDR3 runs 13 residues. CDR3 loop: CASSKSGRYEQYV. CDR3 sequence (DNA): TGTGCCAGCAGTAAATCCGGGAGATACGAGCAGTACGTC.

The V and J genes are TRBV9 and TRBJ1-1, with D perhaps matching TRBD1 (6 bases). Trimming removed 4 bases at V and 2 bases at J, with 12 bases between. The germline V gene encodes CDR1 SGDLS and CDR2 YYNGEE. The length of the CDR3 is 14 residues. In nucleotides, the CDR3 is TGTGCCAGCAGCCCACAGGGTACCAACACTGAAGCTTTCTTT. Amino acids: CASSPQGTNTEAFF.

This clone has a single count. The chain has TRBV10-2 and TRBJ1-1; possible D gene TRBD1, 6 bases. The CDR3 covers 15 residues. Trimming cost V 0 bases and J 8 bases, with 16 bases left between them. Germline CDR1 WSHSY, CDR2 SAAADI. CDR3: CASSESTPGTREAFF. The CDR3 DNA follows: TGCGCCAGCAGTGAGTCGACTCCTGGGACACGAGAAGCTTTCTTT.

This clone was counted only a few times. The genes are TRBV5-1 and TRBJ2-7; 9 bases map to TRBD2. Germline V gives CDR1 SGHRS, CDR2 YFSETQ. After removal of 0 bases from V and 3 bases from J, the junction contained 4 bases not matched to a gene. The CDR3 spans 15 residues. The CDR3 region is CASSLAQAGGYEQYF. CDR3 DNA sequence: TGCGCCAGCAGCTTGGCCCAAGCGGGAGGCTACGAGCAGTACTTC.

Only one count was recorded for this clone. The genes are TRBV28 and TRBJ2-7; 7 bases line up with TRBD2. The J segment lost 6 bases and the V segment lost 4 bases, leaving 18 bases of the junction unmatched. The CDR3 runs 17 residues. The V gene's germline CDR1 is MDHEN and CDR2 SYDVKM. The CDR3 DNA is TGTGCCAGCAGTTCGCTCACTAAGCGGGGAGCACTAATCGAGCAGTACGTC. Residues: CASSSLTKRGALIEQYV.

The CDR3 protein is CASSLDHGYGYTF. The CDR3 DNA reads TGTGCCAGCAGCTTAGATCACGGGTATGGCTACACCTTC. The chain is built from TRBV11-2 and TRBJ1-2; D is undetermined. The CDR3 spans 13 residues. Trimming left V 0 bases short and J 5 bases short, with 7 bases between. Germline V gene sequence: CDR1 SGHAT, CDR2 FQNNGV.

This sequence joins TRBV18 and TRBJ2-5; D is ambiguous. The assigned J gene may be wrong: the sequence end matches TRBJ2-7 better. This CDR3 contains 14 residues. The V gene's germline CDR1 is KGHSH and CDR2 LQKENI. For the CDR3, the DNA is TGTGCCAGCTCACCATACGGCCTGGGCTACGAGCAGTACTTC. Translated: CASSPYGLGYEQYF.

The V gene is TRBV18, the J gene TRBJ2-7; D is unresolved. Germline V gives CDR1 KGHSH, CDR2 LQKENI. CDR3 length equals 14 residues. V gave up 0 bases and J gave up 1 base, with 7 bases separating them. For the CDR3, the DNA is TGTGCCAGCTCACCACCGGGCAGATCCTACGAGCAGTACTTC. Translating gives CASSPPGRSYEQYF.

V is TRBV28 and J is TRBJ2-2, with 8 positions matching TRBD1. The CDR3 sequence is 15 residues long. V lost 4 bases and J lost 3; bases outside the gene matches: 4. Looked up from germline, CDR1 is MDHEN and CDR2 is SYDVKM. CDR3 sequence reads: CASSSAGGDTGELFF. The CDR3 nucleotides read TGTGCCAGCAGTTCCGCAGGGGGCGACACCGGGGAGCTGTTTTTT.

This rearrangement joins TRBV10-1 to TRBJ2-5; TRBD2 matches 10 bases. This CDR3 is built from 15 residues. Germline CDR1 and CDR2: WNHNN and SYGVQD (reference sequence). V gave up 4 bases and J gave up 2 bases; unmatched junction bases: 4. CDR3 sequence reads: CASSVSGGFQETQYF. CDR3 coding DNA: TGCGCCAGCAGTGTTAGCGGGGGGTTTCAAGAGACCCAGTACTTC.

The rearrangement uses TRBV2 and TRBJ2-7; D gene unclear. The length of the CDR3 is 13 residues. CDR1 and CDR2 (germline): SNHLY, FYNNEI. V lost 6 bases and J lost 4, with 13 bases in between. The CDR3 spells CASRPTRPYEQYF. CDR3 sequence (DNA): TGTGCCAGCAGGCCGACTCGCCCGTACGAGCAGTACTTC. Together with reference TRBV2 and TRBJ2-7, the CDR3 gives the full variable domain: EPEVTQTPSHQVTQMGQEVILRCVPISNHLYFYWYRQILGQKVEFLVSFYNNEISEKSEIFDDQFSVERPDGSNFTLKIRSTKLEDSAMYFCASRPTRPYEQYFGPGTRLTVT.

The rearrangement joins TRBV6-5 to TRBJ1-2; no reliable D call. Trimming pared 11 bases from V and 4 bases from J, leaving 14 bases between. Germline values: CDR1 MNHEY, CDR2 SVGAGI. This CDR3 has 12 residues. This CDR3 reads CASRSGSYGYTF. CDR3 nucleotide sequence: TGTGCCTCACGCTCGGGGAGCTATGGCTACACCTTC.

J is TRBJ2-1 and V is TRBV4-1; 11 bases match TRBD2. The V gene end was trimmed by 2 bases and the J gene end by 6 bases; junction bases not matched to a gene: 3. Germline CDR1 MGHRA, CDR2 YSYEKL. The CDR3 loop spans 15 amino acids. Here the CDR3 reads CASSQPGTSGNEQFF. The DNA of the CDR3 is TGCGCCAGCAGCCAACCTGGGACTAGCGGCAATGAGCAGTTCTTC.

The chain joins TRBV2 to TRBJ1-5, with TRBD1 identical over 9 bases. This CDR3 comprises 13 residues. Germline V gives CDR1 SNHLY, CDR2 FYNNEI. The trim removed 4 bases at V and 9 bases at J, leaving 4 bases unmatched. The CDR3 protein is CASSGDRDGPQHF. DNA of the CDR3: TGTGCCAGCAGTGGGGACAGGGACGGGCCCCAGCATTTT.

The V and J genes are TRBV5-4 and TRBJ1-2; unclear D gene. Germline assignment: CDR1 SGHNT and CDR2 YYREEE (reference sequence). V was trimmed by 4 bases and J by 1 base, leaving 11 bases between them. The CDR3 has 14 amino acids. The CDR3 sequence: CASSPPGVNYGYTF. CDR3 nucleotides: TGTGCCAGCAGCCCCCCGGGAGTTAACTATGGCTACACCTTC.

This clone has only a few counts. This chain uses TRBV7-2 with TRBJ2-7; 8 nucleotides line up with TRBD1. Germline assignment: CDR1 SGHTA and CDR2 FQGNSA. The CDR3 contains 14 residues. V dropped 5 bases and J dropped 4; count of bases not matched to a gene: 7. The CDR3 protein is CASSMPGGGYEQYF. Written as DNA, the CDR3 is TGTGCCAGCAGCATGCCAGGGGGCGGGTACGAGCAGTACTTC.

The rearrangement links TRBV19 to TRBJ1-2, with 7 bases matching TRBD1. Germline V gene data show CDR1 as LNHDA and CDR2 as SQIVND (reference sequence). J gave up 2 bases and V 6 bases, and 6 bases lay outside the gene matches. The CDR3 is 14 residues long. This CDR3 is CASSDRVVNYGYTF. The CDR3 DNA sequence: TGTGCCAGTAGCGACAGGGTAGTGAACTATGGCTACACCTTC.

This clone occurred once. This specimen includes other DNA sequences encoding the same CDR3. The chain carries TRBV9 and TRBJ1-2; a weak D match, TRBD1 (5 bases). The CDR3 is 13 amino acids. CDR1 and CDR2 from the germline V gene are SGDLS and YYNGEE. Trimming removed 2 bases from V and 2 bases from J, with 7 bases in between. The CDR3 here is CASSVGQNYGYTF. The CDR3 DNA sequence: TGTGCCAGCAGCGTCGGACAAAACTATGGCTACACCTTC.

This clone was found a few times. The rearrangement joins TRBV7-2 to TRBJ1-1; D call uncertain. Germline loops: CDR1 SGHTA, CDR2 FQGNSA. The CDR3 runs to 14 residues. The V gene lost 5 bases and the J gene lost 3 bases, with 13 bases spanning the gap. DNA of the CDR3: TGTGCCAGCAGCCCAAATCTGGCCCACACTGAAGCTTTCTTT. The encoded protein is CASSPNLAHTEAFF.

This clone has a single count. The J gene is TRBJ2-2, the V gene TRBV6-1; D is perhaps TRBD1 (6 bases). In germline, CDR1 is MNHNS, CDR2 SASEGT. The CDR3 extends over 15 amino acids. V was pared by 3 bases and J by 4 bases, with 12 bases between. The CDR3 spells CASSEGQGITGELFF. CDR3 bases: TGTGCCAGCAGTGAGGGCCAGGGGATCACCGGGGAGCTGTTTTTT.

This chain joins TRBV13 and TRBJ2-1; 13 nucleotides match TRBD2. The V and J ends lost 5 bases and 0 bases, in that order; junction bases with no gene match: 7. This CDR3 is built from 18 residues. Germline CDR1 reads PRHDT; CDR2 reads FYEKMQ (reference sequence). The CDR3: CASSPGLAGRSSYNEQFF. CDR3 nucleotide sequence: TGTGCCAGCAGCCCGGGACTAGCGGGGCGGAGCTCCTACAATGAGCAGTTCTTC. Using reference TRBV13 and TRBJ2-1 for the parts outside the CDR3, the full variable domain is AAGVIQSPRHLIKEKRETATLKCYPIPRHDTVYWYQQGPGQDPQFLISFYEKMQSDKGSIPDRFSAQQFSDYHSELNMSSLELGDSALYFCASSPGLAGRSSYNEQFFGPGTRLTVL.

A few counts support this clone. The chain is built from TRBV10-1 and TRBJ1-1; D not certain. The V and J ends lost 4 bases and 9 bases respectively, with 15 bases between them. Germline values: CDR1 WNHNN, CDR2 SYGVQD (reference sequence). The CDR3 loop spans 13 amino acids. This CDR3 is CASSASMEGKAFF. For the CDR3, the DNA is TGCGCCAGCAGTGCGAGCATGGAGGGTAAAGCTTTCTTT.